The clone carrying this T cell receptor (beta chain) came up a few times. What it binds is not known. Germline CDR1 is SGHRS and CDR2 is YFSETQ. This CDR3 is built from 13 residues. V was shortened by 1 base and J by 6 bases, with 10 bases between the two germline ends. MiXCR, applied by TCRdb to the 5' RACE reads, yields one record per CDR3 protein. The table lists about 290,000 distinct CDR3 sequences, less than 20% of them singletons. The record originates from a study of T-cell memory formation after mild COVID-19. Across the whole study: TCR clusters were mostly confined to one donor each.

Findings and limits, study-wide: Clones contracting over day 15 to 85 were CD4/CD8 balanced, with later expanders leaning CD4+.

The receptor comes from a young man who had mild COVID-19 (a few samples of this study predate the infection). Cell type and time point are not known. The sequenced material came from PBMCs or a T cell subset sorted from them (not recorded which). The chain links TRBV5-1 to TRBJ2-5, with D tentatively TRBD2 (6 bases). The CDR3 reads CASSLLGGKTQYF. In DNA form, the CDR3 reads TGCGCCAGCAGCTTGCTTGGAGGGAAGACCCAGTACTTC.